This T cell receptor (beta chain) is drawn from a study of cytomegalovirus exposure and HLA in healthy donors. Study-wide background: About 85 million unique TCRs from HLA-typed donors were held in an early release of data. Study-wide results and limits: Accurate prediction of most subjects' HLA-A and HLA-B alleles from TCR beta sequences was reported. There were several of the most significant clusters that appeared linked to common viral pathogens in a later analysis. Trimming of TCR beta V- and J-genes showed a link, identified in a later analysis, to a missense DCLRE1C variant.

The PCR was carried out with 60 Vbeta primers and 13 Jbeta primers. Clones were sequenced by immunoSEQ multiplex PCR, and TCRdb holds only the in-frame ones, with some missing. In the table there are about 110,000 clones, roughly three quarters of which are singletons. There are 13 residues in the CDR3. V shed 5 bases and J 3 bases; nucleotides not matched to a gene: 3. Germline V gene sequence: CDR1 SEHNR, CDR2 FQNEAQ (reference sequence). A few counts support this clone. Its antigen is as yet unknown. The chain is built from TRBV7-9 and TRBJ1-1, with TRBD1 identical over 7 bases. Sequenced material: PBMCs. This sequence was found in a man aged 25-45 years in good health and CMV-seropositive. CDR3 protein: CASSRQGYTEAFF. The CDR3 nucleotides are TGTGCCAGCAGCCGACAGGGCTACACTGAAGCTTTCTTT.